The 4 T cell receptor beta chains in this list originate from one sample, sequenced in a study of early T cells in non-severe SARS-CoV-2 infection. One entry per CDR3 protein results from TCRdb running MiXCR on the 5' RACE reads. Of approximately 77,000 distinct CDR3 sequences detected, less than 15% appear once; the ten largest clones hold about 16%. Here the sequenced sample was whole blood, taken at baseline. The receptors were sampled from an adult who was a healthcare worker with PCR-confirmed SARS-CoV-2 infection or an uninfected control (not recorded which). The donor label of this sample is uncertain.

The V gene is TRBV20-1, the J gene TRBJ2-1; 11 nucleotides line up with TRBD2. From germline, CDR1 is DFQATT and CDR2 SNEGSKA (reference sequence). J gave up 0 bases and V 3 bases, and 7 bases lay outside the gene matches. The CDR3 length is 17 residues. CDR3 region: CSASDSGGESSYNEQFF. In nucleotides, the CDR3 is TGCAGTGCTAGCGATAGCGGGGGGGAAAGCTCCTACAATGAGCAGTTCTTC.

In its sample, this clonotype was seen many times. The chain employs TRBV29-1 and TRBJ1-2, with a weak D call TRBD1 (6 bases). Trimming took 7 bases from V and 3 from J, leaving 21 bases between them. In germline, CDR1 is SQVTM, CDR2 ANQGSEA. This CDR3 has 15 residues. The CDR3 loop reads CSASEGGTGHYGYTF. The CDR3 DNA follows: TGCAGCGCTAGTGAGGGGGGTACCGGGCACTATGGCTACACCTTC.

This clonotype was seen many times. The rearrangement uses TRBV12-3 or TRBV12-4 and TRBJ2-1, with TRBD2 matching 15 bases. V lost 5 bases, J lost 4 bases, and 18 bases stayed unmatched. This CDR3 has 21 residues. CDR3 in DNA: TGTGCCAGCAGTCGATCCCCGGGACTAGCGGGAGGATTGGGGGAGTACAATGAGCAGTTCTTC. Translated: CASSRSPGLAGGLGEYNEQFF.

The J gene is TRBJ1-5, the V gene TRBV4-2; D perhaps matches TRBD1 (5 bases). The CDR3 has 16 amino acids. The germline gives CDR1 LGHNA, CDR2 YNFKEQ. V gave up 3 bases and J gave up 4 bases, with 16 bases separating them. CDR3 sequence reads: CASSQVWAGENQPQHF. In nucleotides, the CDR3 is TGTGCCAGCAGCCAGGTCTGGGCGGGGGAGAATCAGCCCCAGCATTTT.